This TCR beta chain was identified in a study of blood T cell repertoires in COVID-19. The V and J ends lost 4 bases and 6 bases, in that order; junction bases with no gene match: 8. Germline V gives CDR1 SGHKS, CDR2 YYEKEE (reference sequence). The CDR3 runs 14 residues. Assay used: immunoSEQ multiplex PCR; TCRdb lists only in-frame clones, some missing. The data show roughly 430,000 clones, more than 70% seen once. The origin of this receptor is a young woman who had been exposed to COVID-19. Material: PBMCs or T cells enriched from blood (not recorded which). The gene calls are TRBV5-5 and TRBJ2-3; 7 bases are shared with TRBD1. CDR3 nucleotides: TGTGCCAGCAGCATCGGACAGGTTTCGGATACGCAGTATTTT. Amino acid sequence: CASSIGQVSDTQYF. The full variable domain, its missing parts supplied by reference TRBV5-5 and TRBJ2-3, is DAGVTQSPTHLIKTRGQQVTLRCSPISGHKSVSWYQQVLGQGPQFIFQYYEKEERGRGNFPDRFSARQFPNYSSELNVNALLLGDSALYLCASSIGQVSDTQYFGPGTRLTVL.